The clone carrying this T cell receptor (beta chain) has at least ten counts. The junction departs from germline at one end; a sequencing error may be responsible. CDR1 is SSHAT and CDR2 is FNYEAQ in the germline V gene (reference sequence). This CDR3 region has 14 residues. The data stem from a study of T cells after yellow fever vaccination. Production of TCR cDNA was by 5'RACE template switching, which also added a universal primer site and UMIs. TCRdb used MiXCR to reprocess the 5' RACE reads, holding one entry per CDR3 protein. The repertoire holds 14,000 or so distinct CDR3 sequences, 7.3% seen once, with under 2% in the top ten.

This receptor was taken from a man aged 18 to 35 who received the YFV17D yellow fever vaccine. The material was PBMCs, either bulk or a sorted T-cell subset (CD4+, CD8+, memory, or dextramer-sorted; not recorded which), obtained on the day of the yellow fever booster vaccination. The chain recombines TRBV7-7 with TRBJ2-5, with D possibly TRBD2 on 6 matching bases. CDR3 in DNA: TGTGCTAGCAGCCCGGGACTGTACCAAGAGACCCAGTACTTC. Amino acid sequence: CASSPGLYQETQYF.